A single sample is the source of the 24 T cell receptor beta chains below, sequenced in a study of graft-versus-host responses after intestinal transplantation. Assay: immunoSEQ multiplex PCR; the TCRdb copy retains only in-frame clones and omits some. This table holds about 81,000 clones, about 88% found once. Their cognate antigens are unknown. Here the sequenced sample was unstimulated CD4+ T cells sorted from spleen or lymph node cells, taken before intestinal transplant. These TCRs come from a human donor who received an intestinal transplant.

The chain employs TRBV4-1 and TRBJ2-3; 7 bases match TRBD2. V shed 5 bases and J 6 bases; nucleotides not matched to a gene: 11. In germline, CDR1 is MGHRA, CDR2 YSYEKL. CDR3 size: 15 residues. The CDR3 sequence is CASSYRDYGGDTQYF. CDR3 coding DNA: TGCGCCAGCAGCTACCGGGACTATGGAGGGGATACGCAGTATTTT.

The chain links TRBV28 to TRBJ1-5, with D perhaps matching TRBD1 (5 bases). The CDR3 spans 12 residues. Germline loops: CDR1 MDHEN, CDR2 SYDVKM. V lost 11 bases and J lost 6, with 14 bases in between. This chain's CDR3 is CASGWGGQPQHF. The CDR3 DNA reads TGTGCCTCGGGATGGGGGGGTCAGCCCCAGCATTTT.

The rearrangement links TRBV6-5 to TRBJ1-1, with D maybe TRBD1 (6 bases). In germline, CDR1 is MNHEY, CDR2 SVGAGI. The CDR3 covers 12 residues. Trimming removed 5 bases at V and 5 bases at J, with 9 bases between. CDR3 loop: CASSLRGTEAFF. DNA of the CDR3: TGTGCCAGCAGTCTCAGGGGAACTGAAGCTTTCTTT.

This chain links TRBV27 with TRBJ2-7; TRBD2 aligns across 9 bases. Germline CDR1 reads MNHEY; CDR2 reads SMNVEV (reference sequence). The CDR3 loop spans 14 amino acids. V dropped 3 bases and J dropped 3; count of bases not matched to a gene: 3. DNA for the CDR3: TGTGCCAGCAGTTTTAGCGGGGGTAGCTACGAGCAGTACTTC. As protein: CASSFSGGSYEQYF.

The chain couples TRBV5-1 to TRBJ2-7; TRBD1 aligns across 9 bases. Germline loops: CDR1 SGHRS, CDR2 YFSETQ. Losses at the gene ends were 4 bases for V and 4 bases for J; bases not matched to a gene: 12. This CDR3 comprises 16 residues. The CDR3 loop reads CASSHRSGTGTYEQYF. CDR3 sequence (DNA): TGCGCCAGCAGCCATAGGTCCGGGACAGGGACGTACGAGCAGTACTTC.

This rearrangement joins TRBV28 to TRBJ2-1; 9 positions match TRBD2. The ends lost 8 bases at V and 6 bases at J; junction bases unmatched: 8. The CDR3 loop spans 14 amino acids. Germline CDR1 is MDHEN and CDR2 is SYDVKM. CDR3 region: CASVGLAGINEQFF. DNA of the CDR3: TGTGCCAGCGTAGGGCTAGCGGGGATCAATGAGCAGTTCTTC.

This clone was found a few times. The gene calls are TRBV7-3 and TRBJ2-3; D gene ambiguous. Trimming stripped 4 bases from V and 2 bases from J, with 7 bases between. The V gene's germline CDR1 is SGHTA and CDR2 FQGTGA. The CDR3 covers 13 residues. The CDR3 here is CASSYGSTDTQYF. Here the CDR3 DNA reads TGTGCCAGCAGCTACGGGTCCACAGATACGCAGTATTTT.

The chain has TRBV28 and TRBJ2-3; the D gene is possibly TRBD2 (7 bases). The CDR3 totals 17 residues. V was shortened by 0 bases and J by 2 bases, with 15 bases between the two germline ends. The germline V gene has CDR1 MDHEN and CDR2 SYDVKM. The CDR3 nucleotides are TGTGCCAGCAGTTTATGGGGGGCGGGGACTATCACAGATACGCAGTATTTT. Translating it yields CASSLWGAGTITDTQYF.

This clone was seen more than once but under ten times. Written as DNA, the CDR3 is TGTGCCAGCAGCCCGCCCGGGACCGGGACAGTGAACACTGAAGCTTTCTTT. Its translation is CASSPPGTGTVNTEAFF. The gene calls are TRBV7-9 and TRBJ1-1; 7 nucleotides match TRBD1. V lost 5 bases, J lost 0 bases, and 12 bases stayed unmatched. CDR3 length: 17 residues. CDR1 is SEHNR and CDR2 is FQNEAQ in the germline V gene (reference sequence).

CDR3 nucleotides: TGTGCCATCAGTACTTCTACAGGGTGGTACACTGAAGCTTTCTTT. Translating it yields CAISTSTGWYTEAFF. The chain couples TRBV10-3 to TRBJ1-1, with D perhaps matching TRBD1 (6 bases). With 5 bases removed from V and 3 bases from J, the gap between germline ends came to 16 bases. CDR3 length equals 15 residues. Germline V CDR1 and CDR2: ENHRY, SYGVKD.

This clone was found once. The CDR3 DNA reads as TGTGCCAGCAGGGACAGGGAGGGAACTGAAGCTTTCTTT. Residues: CASRDREGTEAFF. This rearrangement joins TRBV6-6 to TRBJ1-1, with TRBD1 matching over 8 bases. Germline V gives CDR1 MNHNY, CDR2 SVGAGI (reference sequence). This CDR3 spans 13 amino acids. The J segment lost 5 bases and the V segment lost 6 bases, leaving 5 bases of the junction unmatched.

The chain is built from TRBV5-1 and TRBJ2-1; 10 nucleotides agree with TRBD2. After removal of 5 bases from V and 4 bases from J, the junction contained 9 bases not matched to a gene. The germline V gene has CDR1 SGHRS and CDR2 YFSETQ. The CDR3 runs 16 residues. The CDR3 nucleotides are TGCGCCAGCAGGGTAGCGGGAGGATTGGGGTACAATGAGCAGTTCTTC. This gives the protein CASRVAGGLGYNEQFF.

This sequence joins TRBV6-1 and TRBJ1-2; 7 positions agree with TRBD1. The V and J ends lost 0 bases and 7 bases, in that order; junction bases with no gene match: 8. There are 15 residues in the CDR3. Germline CDR1 is MNHNS and CDR2 is SASEGT. The CDR3 bases are TGTGCCAGCAGTGAAGCCCCGACAGGGTACTCTGGCTACACCTTC. Amino acid sequence: CASSEAPTGYSGYTF.

The chain joins TRBV28 to TRBJ1-2; 9 bases line up with TRBD1. With V trimmed by 5 bases and J by 8 bases, 12 bases remained unmatched. Germline loops: CDR1 MDHEN, CDR2 SYDVKM. The CDR3 has 15 amino acids. As DNA, the CDR3 is TGTGCCAGCAGTCAGAACAGGGGGCGGATGGACGGCTACACCTTC. Its protein product is CASSQNRGRMDGYTF.

This chain connects TRBV2 to TRBJ1-4; no clear D gene. V shed 6 bases and J shed 4 bases, with 9 bases lying between them. Germline V gene sequence: CDR1 SNHLY, CDR2 FYNNEI. This CDR3 is 13 amino acids long. Here the CDR3 DNA reads TGTGCCAGCAGCGGAGCCGTTAATGAAAAACTGTTTTTT. The encoded protein is CASSGAVNEKLFF.

The CDR3 DNA follows: TGTGCCAGCAGTGGGGGACAGGGGGTCTACGAGCAGTACTTC. This translates into CASSGGQGVYEQYF. The rearrangement links TRBV2 to TRBJ2-7; 11 nucleotides line up with TRBD1. Germline CDR1 reads SNHLY; CDR2 reads FYNNEI. Trimming cost V 4 bases and J 3 bases; bases outside gene matches: 2. The CDR3 loop spans 14 amino acids.

The chain recombines TRBV2 with TRBJ2-1, with D possibly being TRBD2 (7 bases). Germline lookup yields CDR1 SNHLY and CDR2 FYNNEI. V was pared by 7 bases and J by 3 bases, with 13 bases between. The CDR3 consists of 14 residues. CDR3 sequence: CASTGGGGYNEQFF. As DNA, the CDR3 is TGTGCCAGCACCGGGGGCGGGGGCTACAATGAGCAGTTCTTC.

This chain links TRBV19 with TRBJ2-7, with 7 bases fitting TRBD1. Germline assignment: CDR1 LNHDA and CDR2 SQIVND (reference sequence). The CDR3 covers 15 residues. V lost 5 bases, J lost 6 bases, and 13 bases stayed unmatched. The CDR3, as DNA: TGTGCCAGTAGTCTTCGGGCAGGGGGACCGGGCGAGCAGTACTTC. Translating it yields CASSLRAGGPGEQYF.

The genes are TRBV5-1 and TRBJ2-3, with 11 bases that match TRBD2. Germline loops: CDR1 SGHRS, CDR2 YFSETQ. The junction had 1 base not matched to a gene; V was cut back by 4 bases and J by 0 bases. The CDR3 loop spans 15 amino acids. The CDR3 sequence: CASSIAGGSTDTQYF. DNA for the CDR3: TGCGCCAGCAGCATAGCGGGAGGGAGCACAGATACGCAGTATTTT.

This chain links TRBV6-5 with TRBJ2-7, with D tentatively TRBD2 (6 bases). CDR3 length equals 16 residues. The V end was cut by 4 bases, the J end by 1 base, with 17 bases between. Germline lookup yields CDR1 MNHEY and CDR2 SVGAGI. CDR3 amino acids: CASSLYGGISSYEQYF. CDR3 bases: TGTGCCAGCAGTTTATATGGAGGGATTAGTTCCTACGAGCAGTACTTC.

J is TRBJ2-1 and V is TRBV27, with 8 nucleotides matching TRBD1. CDR3 length equals 18 residues. Per germline, CDR1 MNHEY and CDR2 SMNVEV (reference sequence). The V segment lost 6 bases and the J segment 2 bases; nucleotides outside the gene matches: 15. This CDR3 is CASSYYSQSGGTYNEQFF. The CDR3 DNA follows: TGTGCCAGCAGCTACTACTCCCAGTCAGGGGGCACCTACAATGAGCAGTTCTTC.

The sample holds a few counts of this clone. The chain joins TRBV13 to TRBJ2-3; 7 bases map to TRBD2. Unmatched junction bases numbered 6, after V lost 1 base and J lost 2 bases. The germline CDR1 and CDR2 sequences are PRHDT and FYEKMQ (reference sequence). The CDR3 contains 16 residues. This CDR3 reads CASSLALGGVTDTQYF. In DNA, the CDR3 is TGTGCCAGCAGCTTAGCCCTTGGGGGGGTCACAGATACGCAGTATTTT.

This clone appeared a few times. The chain is built from TRBV18 and TRBJ1-2; TRBD1 agrees at 12 bases. The CDR3 has 14 amino acids. The V segment lost 3 bases and the J segment 6 bases; nucleotides outside the gene matches: 2. Germline V lookup: CDR1 KGHSH, CDR2 LQKENI. The CDR3 is CASSPGQGADGYTF. Written as DNA, the CDR3 is TGTGCCAGCTCACCGGGACAGGGGGCAGATGGCTACACCTTC.

The chain uses TRBV9 and TRBJ1-1; D call uncertain. CDR1 is SGDLS, CDR2 YYNGEE, per germline. V was clipped by 2 bases and J by 3 bases, with 8 bases between them. The CDR3 has 13 residues. This CDR3 reads CASSVKPDTEAFF. The CDR3 nucleotides are TGTGCCAGCAGCGTGAAACCGGACACTGAAGCTTTCTTT.